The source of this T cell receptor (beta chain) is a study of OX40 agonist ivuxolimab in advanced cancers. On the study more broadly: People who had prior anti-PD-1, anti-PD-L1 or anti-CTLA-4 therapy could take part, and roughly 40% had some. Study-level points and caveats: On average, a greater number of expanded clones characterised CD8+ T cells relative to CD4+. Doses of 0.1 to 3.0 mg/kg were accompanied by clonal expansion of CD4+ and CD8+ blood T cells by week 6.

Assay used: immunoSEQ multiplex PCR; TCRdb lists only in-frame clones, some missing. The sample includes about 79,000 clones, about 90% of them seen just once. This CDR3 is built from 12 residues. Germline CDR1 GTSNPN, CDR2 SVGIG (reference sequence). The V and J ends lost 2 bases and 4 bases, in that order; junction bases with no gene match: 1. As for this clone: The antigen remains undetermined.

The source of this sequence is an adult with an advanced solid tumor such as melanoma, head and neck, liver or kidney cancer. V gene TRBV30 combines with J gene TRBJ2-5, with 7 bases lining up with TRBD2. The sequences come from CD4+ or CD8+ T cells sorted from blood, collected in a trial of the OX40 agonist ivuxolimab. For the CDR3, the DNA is TGTGCCTGGAGTACGGGGGGAGAGACCCAGTACTTC. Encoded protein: CAWSTGGETQYF.